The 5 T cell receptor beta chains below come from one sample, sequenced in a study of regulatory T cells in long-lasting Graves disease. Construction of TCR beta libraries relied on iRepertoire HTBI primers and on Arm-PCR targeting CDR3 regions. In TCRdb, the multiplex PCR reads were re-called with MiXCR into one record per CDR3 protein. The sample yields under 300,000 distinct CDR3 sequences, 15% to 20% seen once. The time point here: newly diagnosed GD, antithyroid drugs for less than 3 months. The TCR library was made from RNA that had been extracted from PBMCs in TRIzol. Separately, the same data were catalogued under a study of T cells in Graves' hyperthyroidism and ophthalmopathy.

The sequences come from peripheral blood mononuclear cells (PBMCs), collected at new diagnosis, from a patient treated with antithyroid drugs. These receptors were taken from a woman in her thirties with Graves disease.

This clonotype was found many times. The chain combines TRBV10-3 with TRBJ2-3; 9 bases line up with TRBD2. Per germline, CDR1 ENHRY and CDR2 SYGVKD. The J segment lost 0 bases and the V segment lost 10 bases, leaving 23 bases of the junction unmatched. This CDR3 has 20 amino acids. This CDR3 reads CASKAYSGGATSLSTDTQYF. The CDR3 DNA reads TGTGCCAGCAAGGCGTATAGCGGGGGAGCCACCAGCCTTAGCACAGATACGCAGTATTTT.

CDR3 sequence reads: CASSGGAGNEQFF. CDR3 nucleotides: TGTGCCAGCAGCGGGGGGGCCGGAAATGAGCAGTTCTTC. The rearrangement joins TRBV11-2 to TRBJ2-1; tentative D call: TRBD2 (7 bases). This CDR3 has 13 residues. V gave up 5 bases and J gave up 7 bases, with 12 bases separating them. CDR1 and CDR2 from the germline V gene are SGHAT and FQNNGV.

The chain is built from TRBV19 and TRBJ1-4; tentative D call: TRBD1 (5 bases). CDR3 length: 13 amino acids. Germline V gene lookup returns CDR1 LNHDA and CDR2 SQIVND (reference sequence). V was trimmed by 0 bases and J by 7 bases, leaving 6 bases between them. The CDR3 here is CASSIDGTEKLFF. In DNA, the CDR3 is TGTGCCAGTAGTATAGACGGGACTGAAAAACTGTTTTTT.

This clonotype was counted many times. The DNA for the CDR3 is TGTGCCAGCTCAGCCGTGAACAGCCGCACAGATACGCAGTATTTT. Its translation is CASSAVNSRTDTQYF. J is TRBJ2-3 and V is TRBV18, with D unclear. The CDR3 loop spans 15 amino acids. Germline assignment: CDR1 KGHSH and CDR2 LQKENI. V shed 5 bases and J shed 1 base, with 13 bases lying between them. The whole variable domain, filled in from reference TRBV18 and TRBJ2-3, reads NAGVMQNPRHLVRRRGQEARLRCSPMKGHSHVYWYRQLPEEGLKFMVYLQKENIIDESGMPKERFSAEFPKEGPSILRIQQVVRGDSAAYFCASSAVNSRTDTQYFGPGTRLTVL.

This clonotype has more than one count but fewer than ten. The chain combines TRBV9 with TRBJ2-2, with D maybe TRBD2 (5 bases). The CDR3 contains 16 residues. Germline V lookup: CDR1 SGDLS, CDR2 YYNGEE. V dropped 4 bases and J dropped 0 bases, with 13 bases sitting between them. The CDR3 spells CASSPPERTNTGELFF. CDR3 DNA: TGTGCCAGCAGCCCCCCAGAGCGGACGAACACCGGGGAGCTGTTTTTT.